The entry that follows covers one TCR beta chain sequence. The CDR3 covers 15 residues. Trimming at V came to 2 bases and at J to 8 bases, leaving 9 bases not matched to a gene. Germline CDR1 is MNHNS and CDR2 is SASEGT. The data were obtained in a study of OX40 agonist ivuxolimab in advanced cancers. Sequenced by immunoSEQ multiplex PCR; TCRdb stores in-frame clones only, minus some. The table includes approximately 61,000 clones, roughly nine tenths detected once. The sequenced sample was CD4+ or CD8+ T cells sorted from blood, obtained in a trial of the OX40 agonist ivuxolimab. The TCR comes from an adult with an advanced solid tumor such as melanoma, head and neck, liver or kidney cancer. The chain employs TRBV6-1 and TRBJ1-2, with TRBD1 matching 9 bases. As DNA, the CDR3 is TGTGCCAGCAGTGAACATGGGACAGGGACTGCGGGCTACACCTTC. It codes for CASSEHGTGTAGYTF.